This T cell receptor (beta chain) was recovered during a study of blood T cells in healthy people across ages. The study, taken as a whole, reports: Versus aged donors, long-lived donors had higher diversity and more naive CD4+ cells.

Germline values: CDR1 SNHLY, CDR2 FYNNEI. The CDR3 is made up of 14 amino acids. J lost 1 base, V lost 6 bases, and 3 bases had no gene match. It was with a sample-barcoded 5' primer and a J-beta primer mix that a second PCR of about 6 to 11 cycles was run. TCRdb re-called the 5' RACE reads through MiXCR, storing one row per CDR3 protein. The data contain about 1.6 million distinct CDR3 sequences, about 32% of them singletons. As regards this clonotype: Its antigen is not known.

Every donor provided 9.5 to 10 milliliters of peripheral blood. The receptor was derived from a woman under 40 in good health. The material sequenced was blood. The genes are TRBV2 and TRBJ2-5; 9 bases line up with TRBD2. In DNA form, the CDR3 reads TGTGCCAGCAGGAGCGGGGGGATCCAAGAGACCCAGTACTTC. It codes for CASRSGGIQETQYF.